This T cell receptor beta chain was recorded in a study of T cell clonotyping in hematopoietic cell transplantation. Study-level information: Recipient samples before transplant were obtained post-cytoreduction. Study outcomes and limitations: At the given depth, recipient repertoires were over 97% de novo clonotypes. After transplant, recipient diversity fell while pathologically expanded clonotypes grew through day 180.

Some clones are missing from TCRdb's copy, which holds only in-frame ones; the method was immunoSEQ multiplex PCR. Among some 35,000 clones, roughly 94% were seen once, and the ten largest hold about 1.5%. The time point was: recipient sample about 28 days before transplant, after cytoreduction. Notes on this clone: Its antigen is as yet unknown.

This clonotype originated in a man aged 35-49 years with chronic myeloid leukemia. Some clones in this sample may be carry-over from other donors' samples. This specimen was peripheral blood mononuclear cells, taken before stem cell transplant.

In DNA form, the CDR3 reads TGCGCCAGCAGCCAAGATCAGGGATCTGGGGCCAACGTCCTGACTTTC. Amino acid sequence: CASSQDQGSGANVLTF. The V call is TRBV4-3, the J call TRBJ2-6, with a weak D call TRBD1 (5 bases). In germline, CDR1 is LGHNA, CDR2 YSLEER. Trimming stripped 0 bases from V and 1 base from J, with 7 bases between. There are 16 residues in the CDR3.